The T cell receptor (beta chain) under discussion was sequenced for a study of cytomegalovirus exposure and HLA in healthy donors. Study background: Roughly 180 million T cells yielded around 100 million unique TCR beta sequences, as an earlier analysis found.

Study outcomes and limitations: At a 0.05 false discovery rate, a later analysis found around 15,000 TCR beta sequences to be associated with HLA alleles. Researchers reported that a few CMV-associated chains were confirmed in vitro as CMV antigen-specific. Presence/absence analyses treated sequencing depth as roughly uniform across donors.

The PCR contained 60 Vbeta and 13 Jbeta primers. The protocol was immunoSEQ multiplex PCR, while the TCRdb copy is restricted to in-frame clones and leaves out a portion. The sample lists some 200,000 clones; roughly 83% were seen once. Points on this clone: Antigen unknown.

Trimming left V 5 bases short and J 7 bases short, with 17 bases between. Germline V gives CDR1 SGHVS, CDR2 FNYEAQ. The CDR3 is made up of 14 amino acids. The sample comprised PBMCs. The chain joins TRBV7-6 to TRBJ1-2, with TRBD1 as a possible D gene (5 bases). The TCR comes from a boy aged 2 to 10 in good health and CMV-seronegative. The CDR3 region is CASSPRDGWSGYTF. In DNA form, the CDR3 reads TGTGCCAGCAGCCCGCGGGACGGATGGTCTGGCTACACCTTC. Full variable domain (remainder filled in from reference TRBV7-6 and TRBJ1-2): GAGVSQSPRYKVTKRGQDVALRCDPISGHVSLYWYRQALGQGPEFLTYFNYEAQQDKSGLPNDRFSAERPEGSISTLTIQRTEQRDSAMYRCASSPRDGWSGYTFGSGTRLTVV.